Following are 17 T cell receptor beta chains from one sample sequenced in a study of blood T cells in healthy people across ages (dated by TCRdb to between 2014 and 2016). Receptor amplification or capture employed 5' RACE. Reads for this sample came from an Illumina HiSeq 2500. A second 7 to 11 cycle PCR used a sample-barcoded 5' primer and a J-beta primer mix. Using fastp trimming at Q25 and MiXCR clonotype assembly, TCRdb reanalyzed the public sequencing data and kept in-frame beta chains. CDR3 protein sequences are deduplicated, and each keeps its most common genes and DNA. The sample contains 720,000 or so distinct CDR3 sequences, less than 45% of them found a single time. 30% of the sample goes to the ten largest clones. The material sequenced was blood. The receptors shown here come from an older man in good health.

This clonotype was seen a single time. With a much larger clone just one base away, this may be a read error. The rearrangement uses TRBV7-2 and TRBJ2-5, with D tentatively TRBD1 or TRBD2 (6 bases each). CDR1 SGHTA and CDR2 FQGNSA come from the germline V gene. Between the trimmed V and J ends, which lost 3 bases and 13 bases, there was a span of 18 bases. The CDR3 extends over 13 amino acids. The DNA of the CDR3 is TGTGCCAGCAGCTTTAGGGGGGCCGACGAGCGGTACTTC. It yields the protein CASSFRGADERYF.

The CDR3 sequence is CATSRAPRTSNNEQFF. In DNA form, the CDR3 reads TGTGCCACCAGCAGAGCCCCACGGACTAGCAACAATGAGCAGTTCTTC. This chain connects TRBV15 to TRBJ2-1; 8 positions agree with TRBD2. The CDR3 is made up of 16 amino acids. The germline V gene encodes CDR1 LNHNV and CDR2 YYDKDF (reference sequence). V was pared by 1 base and J by 5 bases, with 7 bases of the junction left unmatched.

CDR3 region: CASSSGRTSAYNEQFF. As DNA, the CDR3 is TGTGCCAGCAGCTCGGGGCGGACTAGCGCCTACAATGAGCAGTTCTTC. The chain links TRBV7-2 to TRBJ2-1; 9 bases are shared with TRBD2. This CDR3 region has 16 residues. V lost 4 bases and J lost 2; bases outside the gene matches: 6. CDR1 and CDR2 from the germline V gene are SGHTA and FQGNSA. The full variable domain, completed using reference TRBV7-2 and TRBJ2-1, is GAGVSQSPSNKVTEKGKDVELRCDPISGHTALYWYRQSLGQGLEFLIYFQGNSAPDKSGLPSDRFSAERTGGSVSTLTIQRTQQEDSAVYLCASSSGRTSAYNEQFFGPGTRLTVL.

The chain is built from TRBV6-2 or TRBV6-3 and TRBJ2-5; tentatively, D is TRBD1 (5 bases). The ends were cut back, 11 bases at V and 5 bases at J, with 24 bases in the middle. The CDR3 is 15 amino acids. CDR1 is MNHEY and CDR2 is SVGEGT in the germline V gene. The CDR3, as DNA: TGTGCCTCCAGCCTTAGGGGTGGGGCTCGTGAGACCCAGTACTTC. This translates into CASSLRGGARETQYF.

This clonotype appeared a few times. The V call is TRBV29-1, the J call TRBJ2-6; D is undetermined. This CDR3 spans 14 amino acids. Trimming removed 5 bases from V and 0 bases from J, with 8 bases in between. Looked up from germline, CDR1 is SQVTM and CDR2 is ANQGSEA. The CDR3 region has the DNA TGCAGCGTTCGTGTGTTCTCTGGGGCCAACGTCCTGACTTTC. Translated: CSVRVFSGANVLTF. Based on the CDR3 plus reference TRBV29-1 and TRBJ2-6, the full variable domain is SAVISQKPSRDICQRGTSLTIQCQVDSQVTMMFWYRQQPGQSLTLIATANQGSEATYESGFVIDKFPISRPNLTFSTLTVSNMSPEDSSIYLCSVRVFSGANVLTFGAGSRLTVL.

This clonotype was found many times. This chain links TRBV6-1 with TRBJ2-5, with 8 positions matching TRBD1. Germline V gene sequence: CDR1 MNHNS, CDR2 SASEGT. This CDR3 has 16 residues. Unmatched junction bases numbered 7, after V lost 2 bases and J lost 2 bases. This chain's CDR3 is CASSEFWGQAQETQYF. CDR3 nucleotides: TGTGCCAGCAGTGAATTCTGGGGACAGGCGCAAGAGACCCAGTACTTC.

Ten or more counts support this clonotype. The CDR3 region has the DNA TGTGCCAGCAGTCTATCCACAGGGATTCGGAATGAGCAGTTCTTC. Translation: CASSLSTGIRNEQFF. The chain employs TRBV6-2 or TRBV6-3 and TRBJ2-1; D is possibly TRBD1 (6 bases). From germline, CDR1 is MNHEY and CDR2 SVGEGT. V gave up 5 bases and J gave up 7 bases, with 18 bases separating them. The CDR3 consists of 15 residues.

This clonotype has just a few counts. This chain joins TRBV24-1 and TRBJ2-1, with 10 bases matching TRBD1. Looked up from germline, CDR1 is KGHDR and CDR2 is SFDVKD. This CDR3 contains 15 residues. V dropped 4 bases and J dropped 3; count of bases not matched to a gene: 2. CDR3 nucleotides: TGTGCCACCAGTGACAGGACAGGGGGCTACAATGAGCAGTTCTTC. It specifies CATSDRTGGYNEQFF.

This clonotype was found a few times. CDR3 in DNA: TGCAGTGCTAACCTGGGGCAGTACCAAGAGACCCAGTACTTC. Protein sequence: CSANLGQYQETQYF. The rearrangement links TRBV20-1 to TRBJ2-5, with a tentative D call TRBD1 (5 bases). The CDR3 is made up of 14 amino acids. The germline V and J ends were trimmed by 4 bases and 0 bases, with 12 bases remaining between them. Looked up from germline, CDR1 is DFQATT and CDR2 is SNEGSKA (reference sequence).

The rearrangement joins TRBV20-1 to TRBJ1-2; 7 nucleotides match TRBD1. CDR1 is DFQATT, CDR2 SNEGSKA, per germline (reference sequence). V lost 3 bases to trimming and J lost 10 bases; unmatched junction nucleotides: 5. CDR3 length: 11 residues. The CDR3 nucleotides read TGCAGTGCTAGGACAGGGAGGGTCTACACCTTC. Amino acid sequence: CSARTGRVYTF.

This chain uses TRBV10-2 with TRBJ1-6, with a possible D match to TRBD1 (5 bases). The ends were cut back, 4 bases at V and 8 bases at J, with 6 bases in the middle. Per the germline V gene, CDR1 is WSHSY and CDR2 is SAAADI. This CDR3 has 12 amino acids. CDR3 nucleotide sequence: TGCGCCAGCAGTGGGGGGGATTCACCCCTCCACTTT. Its translation: CASSGGDSPLHF.

The chain is built from TRBV28 and TRBJ1-6; no firm D call. Germline V gene sequence: CDR1 MDHEN, CDR2 SYDVKM. The CDR3 loop spans 15 amino acids. V was pared by 3 bases and J by 2 bases, with 8 bases between. The CDR3 loop is CASSFDKPYNSPLHF. CDR3 nucleotides: TGTGCCAGCAGTTTCGACAAACCCTATAATTCACCCCTCCACTTT.

A few counts support this clonotype. The chain recombines TRBV3-1 with TRBJ2-5; 10 bases are a match to TRBD2. J gave up 4 bases and V 1 base, and 3 bases lay outside the gene matches. The CDR3 has 15 amino acids. The germline gives CDR1 LGHDT, CDR2 YNNKEL (reference sequence). The CDR3 sequence: CASSQAGTSAETQYF. In nucleotides, the CDR3 is TGTGCCAGCAGCCAAGCCGGGACTAGCGCAGAGACCCAGTACTTC.

Remarks on this clonotype: Mismatch with germline at one junction end may stem from a read error. This sequence joins TRBV5-6 and TRBJ2-4; weak D call: TRBD1 (6 bases). The DNA end is more similar to TRBJ2-5, so the J call may be wrong. Germline V lookup: CDR1 SGHDT, CDR2 YYEEEE. The CDR3 runs 15 residues. Written as DNA, the CDR3 is TGTGCCTGCAGCTTGGGCGACAGGACCCCGGAGACCCAGTACTTC. This codes for CACSLGDRTPETQYF.

The chain carries TRBV20-1 and TRBJ2-5; possibly TRBD1 or TRBD2 for D (5 bases each). The J call may be incorrect, as the DNA end agrees better with TRBJ2-7. CDR1 and CDR2 (germline): DFQATT, SNEGSKA (reference sequence). This CDR3 contains 16 residues. The DNA for the CDR3 is TGCAGTGCCCCTTTGGCCGGGGCGAGGTTCCCTTACGAGCAGTACTTC. Amino acid sequence: CSAPLAGARFPYEQYF.

The V gene is TRBV25-1, the J gene TRBJ1-1, with 10 bases aligning to TRBD1. Germline V gene sequence: CDR1 MGHDK, CDR2 SYGVNS. The CDR3 totals 14 residues. J lost 1 base, V lost 4 bases, and 0 bases had no gene match. CDR3 DNA sequence: TGTGCCAGCAGTGGGACAGGGGGGAACACTGAAGCTTTCTTT. This sequence encodes CASSGTGGNTEAFF.

J is TRBJ2-1 and V is TRBV5-1, with 10 bases fitting TRBD2. Matching the DNA end better, TRBJ2-7 makes the J call doubtful. This CDR3 region has 20 residues. Per germline, CDR1 SGHRS and CDR2 YFSETQ. The CDR3 bases are TGCGCCAGCAGCTTGGTGCGACTAGCGGGCCCCGGGGGGAGTAACAATGAGCAGTACTTC. Translating gives CASSLVRLAGPGGSNNEQYF.